Shown below are 19 T cell receptor beta chains from a single sample sequenced in a study of T cells after somatic rescue of genetic block. TCRdb keeps only in-frame clones here, not all; method: immunoSEQ multiplex PCR. The profile shows more than 70,000 clones, around 90% of them singletons. Sequences were obtained from peripheral blood mononuclear cells (PBMCs). The origin of the receptors is a woman aged 18 to 35.

The chain carries TRBV19 and TRBJ1-1; D is unclear. The CDR3 extends over 12 amino acids. Trimming cost V 6 bases and J 0 bases, with 5 bases left between them. The germline CDR1 and CDR2 sequences are LNHDA and SQIVND (reference sequence). The CDR3 region is CASRKMNTEAFF. The CDR3, as DNA: TGTGCCAGTAGGAAGATGAACACTGAAGCTTTCTTT.

This chain uses TRBV27 with TRBJ2-5, with TRBD1 matching 7 bases. CDR1 is MNHEY, CDR2 SMNVEV, per germline (reference sequence). CDR3 length: 15 amino acids. The V segment lost 5 bases and the J segment 4 bases; nucleotides outside the gene matches: 10. The DNA for the CDR3 is TGTGCCAGCAGTAGACAGGGCAACCCTGGAGAGACCCAGTACTTC. This encodes CASSRQGNPGETQYF.

The gene calls are TRBV6-4 and TRBJ2-1; 8 bases match TRBD1. The CDR3 contains 13 residues. Germline values: CDR1 MRHNA, CDR2 SNTAGT. V was clipped by 5 bases and J by 6 bases; unmatched bases: 3. The CDR3: CASSSDRGNEQFF. The CDR3 DNA sequence: TGTGCCAGCAGTTCCGACAGGGGCAATGAGCAGTTCTTC.

V and J are TRBV6-6 and TRBJ1-5, with TRBD1 matching over 7 bases. Germline-derived CDR1 and CDR2 are MNHNY and SVGAGI (reference sequence). V trimming: 5 bases; J trimming: 7 bases; junction bases outside the gene matches: 14. CDR3 length equals 16 residues. DNA of the CDR3: TGTGCCAGCAGTAAACCCTTACAGGGGATAGTCCAGCCCCAGCATTTT. This encodes CASSKPLQGIVQPQHF.

The chain joins TRBV7-9 to TRBJ1-2, with TRBD1 identical over 12 bases. Per the germline V gene, CDR1 is SEHNR and CDR2 is FQNEAQ (reference sequence). The V segment lost 5 bases and the J segment 6 bases; nucleotides outside the gene matches: 13. The CDR3 sequence is 17 residues long. In nucleotides, the CDR3 is TGTGCCAGCAGCAACCCCCGGGACAGGGGGCTCGGGCATGGCTACACCTTC. The encoded protein is CASSNPRDRGLGHGYTF. Full variable domain (outside the CDR3, taken from reference TRBV7-9 and TRBJ1-2): DTGVSQNPRHKITKRGQNVTFRCDPISEHNRLYWYRQTLGQGPEFLTYFQNEAQLEKSRLLSDRFSAERPKGSFSTLEIQRTEQGDSAMYLCASSNPRDRGLGHGYTFGSGTRLTVV.

The chain is built from TRBV5-8 and TRBJ2-1; no reliable D call. The germline V gene has CDR1 SGHTS and CDR2 YDEGEE. The CDR3 has 13 amino acids. Trimming removed 0 bases at V and 6 bases at J, with 7 bases between. The CDR3 loop is CASSLALLNEQFF. CDR3 DNA sequence: TGTGCCAGCAGCTTGGCACTCCTCAATGAGCAGTTCTTC.

V usage is TRBV7-6 and J usage is TRBJ2-3; TRBD2 agrees at 14 bases. The V and J ends lost 4 bases and 4 bases, in that order; junction bases with no gene match: 13. The CDR3 spans 19 residues. CDR1 SGHVS and CDR2 FNYEAQ come from the germline V gene. This chain's CDR3 is CASSSRAGTSGSSPDTQYF. The CDR3 nucleotides read TGTGCCAGCAGCTCTAGGGCCGGGACTAGCGGGAGTTCGCCAGATACGCAGTATTTT.

The V gene is TRBV10-3, the J gene TRBJ2-5, with D possibly being TRBD1 or TRBD2 (6 bases each). The DNA end lines up better with TRBJ2-7; the J call may be wrong. The CDR3 covers 14 residues. Germline V CDR1 and CDR2: ENHRY, SYGVKD. Written as DNA, the CDR3 is TGTGCCATCAGTGGGTGGGACACGCGGGGCGAGCAGTACTTC. It specifies CAISGWDTRGEQYF.

The J gene is TRBJ1-2, the V gene TRBV7-8, with D perhaps TRBD1 (5 bases). The CDR3 covers 14 residues. Trimming removed 0 bases at V and 1 base at J, with 6 bases between. Looked up from germline, CDR1 is SGHVS and CDR2 is FQNEAQ. The CDR3: CASSLAQGNYGYTF. The CDR3 nucleotides read TGTGCCAGCAGCTTAGCCCAGGGTAACTATGGCTACACCTTC.

The chain links TRBV19 to TRBJ1-5, with D tentatively TRBD1 (6 bases). V was shortened by 6 bases and J by 2 bases, with 14 bases between the two germline ends. Per germline, CDR1 LNHDA and CDR2 SQIVND (reference sequence). This CDR3 has 15 amino acids. The CDR3 DNA follows: TGTGCCAGTAGGGGCGGGGGCAGGGGCAATCAGCCCCAGCATTTT. Its translation: CASRGGGRGNQPQHF.

V is TRBV29-1 and J is TRBJ2-3; 8 bases agree with TRBD2. Germline lookup yields CDR1 SQVTM and CDR2 ANQGSEA. The CDR3 is 14 amino acids. With V trimmed by 3 bases and J by 6 bases, 8 bases remained unmatched. CDR3 nucleotide sequence: TGCAGCGTTGAGCCCGGGAGGGGGGCGGATACGCAGTATTTT. It yields the protein CSVEPGRGADTQYF.

The V gene is TRBV28, the J gene TRBJ2-2; D is ambiguous. The CDR3 covers 14 residues. Looked up from germline, CDR1 is MDHEN and CDR2 is SYDVKM. Trimming shortened V by 2 bases and J by 6 bases, and 10 bases separated the two germline ends. The CDR3 DNA sequence: TGTGCCAGCAGTTTAAACCCACCACCCGGGGAGCTGTTTTTT. Protein sequence: CASSLNPPPGELFF. The entire variable domain, with the rest obtained from reference TRBV28 and TRBJ2-2, is as follows: DVKVTQSSRYLVKRTGEKVFLECVQDMDHENMFWYRQDPGLGLRLIYFSYDVKMKEKGDIPEGYSVSREKKERFSLILESASTNQTSMYLCASSLNPPPGELFFGEGSRLTVL.

V usage is TRBV10-3 and J usage is TRBJ2-3; D ambiguous. Looked up from germline, CDR1 is ENHRY and CDR2 is SYGVKD. This CDR3 region has 15 residues. Deletions cut 2 bases from V and 5 bases from J, with 14 bases between. CDR3 amino acids: CAISEGNSHIDTQYF. CDR3 DNA: TGTGCCATCAGTGAGGGGAATAGCCATATAGATACGCAGTATTTT.

This clone came up once. The chain joins TRBV19 to TRBJ2-6, with 12 bases lining up with TRBD1. This CDR3 is 18 amino acids long. CDR1 and CDR2 (germline): LNHDA, SQIVND (reference sequence). The ends lost 5 bases at V and 0 bases at J; junction bases unmatched: 5. The CDR3 here is CASSGWDRGLSGANVLTF. The CDR3 region has the DNA TGTGCCAGTAGTGGATGGGACAGGGGGCTCTCTGGGGCCAACGTCCTGACTTTC.

The chain is built from TRBV10-3 and TRBJ1-2; D is possibly TRBD1 (6 bases). With 8 bases removed from V and 1 base from J, the gap between germline ends came to 11 bases. The CDR3 is 13 amino acids. Germline lookup yields CDR1 ENHRY and CDR2 SYGVKD. The CDR3 here is CAIQDRLNYGYTF. The CDR3 DNA is TGTGCCATCCAAGACAGGCTTAACTATGGCTACACCTTC.

This chain connects TRBV7-2 to TRBJ1-4, with a tentative D call TRBD1 (5 bases). This CDR3 is built from 16 residues. Trimming pared 1 base from V and 7 bases from J, leaving 16 bases between. CDR1 and CDR2 from the germline V gene are SGHTA and FQGNSA. The CDR3 coding sequence is TGTGCCAGCAGCTTAGGTGGGGGGGTACGGTCTGAAAAACTGTTTTTT. Its translation is CASSLGGGVRSEKLFF.

The chain joins TRBV19 to TRBJ1-5, with D tentatively TRBD1 (6 bases). V was clipped by 6 bases and J by 2 bases, with 14 bases between them. CDR1 and CDR2 (germline): LNHDA, SQIVND (reference sequence). The CDR3 contains 15 residues. The CDR3 spells CASRVLGAGNQPQHF. The CDR3 DNA reads TGTGCCAGTAGAGTGTTGGGGGCGGGCAATCAGCCCCAGCATTTT.

In its sample, this clone was seen once. CDR3 bases: TGTGCCAGCAGCGTAAGCCGGGACAGCAACCGGGGTCAGCCCCAGCATTTT. Residues: CASSVSRDSNRGQPQHF. The chain is built from TRBV7-9 and TRBJ1-5; 7 positions agree with TRBD1. The CDR3 has 17 amino acids. CDR1 and CDR2 (germline): SEHNR, FQNEAQ (reference sequence). With V trimmed by 5 bases and J by 6 bases, 16 bases remained unmatched.

This clone was recorded only once. The chain combines TRBV29-1 with TRBJ2-3; the D gene is possibly TRBD2 (6 bases). The V gene lost 5 bases and the J gene lost 6 bases, with 21 bases spanning the gap. The CDR3 runs 15 residues. Germline V gene sequence: CDR1 SQVTM, CDR2 ANQGSEA. Written as DNA, the CDR3 is TGCAGCGTTCTCCCCACCCGGGACTGGAGGGATACGCAGTATTTT. The encoded protein is CSVLPTRDWRDTQYF.